The table lists the clone carrying this T cell receptor beta chain with many counts. Its antigen is unidentified. TCRdb called the 5' RACE reads again in MiXCR, with one record for every CDR3 protein. Of around 13,000 distinct CDR3 sequences in the sample, 6% to 7% were seen once. This specimen belongs to a study of spatial heterogeneity in lung cancer. Study in general: Counts of TCR transcripts in tumor regions correlated strongly with a matched bulk RNA-seq T cell module score.

Study-wide results and limits: Within tumors, counts of expanded alpha and beta TCRs tracked tumor mutation counts.

The time point was: sample taken at primary tumor resection. Trimming took 2 bases from V and 2 from J, leaving 9 bases between them. The CDR3 is 14 residues long. The germline CDR1 and CDR2 sequences are SGHNT and YYREEE (reference sequence). This specimen was lung tumor tissue, taken at surgery. The rearrangement joins TRBV5-4 to TRBJ2-3; tentative D call: TRBD1 (6 bases). This TCR was recovered from a female donor with early-stage non-small cell lung cancer. This CDR3 reads CASSLGQYTDTQYF. The CDR3 DNA reads TGTGCCAGCAGCTTAGGACAGTACACAGATACGCAGTATTTT.